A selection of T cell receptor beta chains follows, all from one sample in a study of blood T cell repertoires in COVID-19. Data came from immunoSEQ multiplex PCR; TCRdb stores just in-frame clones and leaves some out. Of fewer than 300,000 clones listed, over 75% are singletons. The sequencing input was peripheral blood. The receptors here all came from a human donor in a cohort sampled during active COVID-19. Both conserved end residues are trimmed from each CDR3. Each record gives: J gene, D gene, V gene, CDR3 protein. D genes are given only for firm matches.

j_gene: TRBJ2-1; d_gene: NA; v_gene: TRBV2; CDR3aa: ASSGEGNEQF
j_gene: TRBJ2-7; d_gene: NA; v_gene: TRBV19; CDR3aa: ASSYLGTYEQY
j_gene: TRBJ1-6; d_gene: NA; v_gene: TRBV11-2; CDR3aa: ASSFSYNSPLH
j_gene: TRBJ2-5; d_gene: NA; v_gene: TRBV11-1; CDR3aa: ASSPSQQETQY
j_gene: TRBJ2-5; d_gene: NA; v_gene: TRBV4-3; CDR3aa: ASSQDNRGGETQY
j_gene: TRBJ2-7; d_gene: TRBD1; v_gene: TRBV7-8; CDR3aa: ASSPRQGASSYEQY
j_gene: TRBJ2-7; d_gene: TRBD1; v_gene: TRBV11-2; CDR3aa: ASSPRGGGGTGGAYEQY
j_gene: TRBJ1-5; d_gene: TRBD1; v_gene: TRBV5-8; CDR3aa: ASSSKHRGTGQPQH
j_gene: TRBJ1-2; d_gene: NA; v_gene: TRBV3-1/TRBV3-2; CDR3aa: ASSQTTGRGGYT
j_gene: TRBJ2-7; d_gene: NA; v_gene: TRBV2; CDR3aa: ASNGKGLKIYEQY
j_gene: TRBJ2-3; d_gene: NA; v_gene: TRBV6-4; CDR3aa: ASSDLSIEPIDTQY